The 22 T cell receptor beta chains listed next were all sequenced from one sample in a study of Ad26.COV2.S vaccination and SARS-CoV-2 variants. Only in-frame clones appear in the TCRdb table, and some are missing; sequencing was by immunoSEQ multiplex PCR. The sample lists fewer than 500,000 clones, about 93% seen once, with more than 9% in the top ten. Treatment reported: approximately 18 received Ad26.COV2.S at low or high dose, single or two shots; about five received placebo; per-sample allocation not given. Repertoires come from day 63 after the first vaccine or placebo injection. Sequencing used peripheral blood, obtained in a trial of Ad26.COV2.S vaccine versus placebo. Source of these receptors: a person aged 18-65 years who received the Ad26.COV2.S COVID-19 vaccine or a placebo.

V and J are TRBV27 and TRBJ2-1; 7 bases are a match to TRBD1. Germline-derived CDR1 and CDR2 are MNHEY and SMNVEV (reference sequence). The CDR3 has 12 residues. V dropped 8 bases and J dropped 3; count of bases not matched to a gene: 1. CDR3 in DNA: TGTGCCAGCTGGACAGGCTACAATGAGCAGTTCTTC. Protein sequence: CASWTGYNEQFF.

The chain carries TRBV7-9 and TRBJ2-1, with 8 bases lining up with TRBD2. J lost 5 bases, V lost 2 bases, and 5 bases had no gene match. From germline, CDR1 is SEHNR and CDR2 FQNEAQ (reference sequence). This CDR3 has 15 amino acids. CDR3 nucleotide sequence: TGTGCCAGCAGCTTACCGGGAGGGCCAGACAATGAGCAGTTCTTC. Amino acid sequence: CASSLPGGPDNEQFF.

CDR3 sequence reads: CASSLVLNTGELFF. For the CDR3, the DNA is TGTGCCAGCAGCTTAGTTTTGAACACCGGGGAGCTGTTTTTT. The chain carries TRBV7-2 and TRBJ2-2; D not certain. Deletions cut 1 base from V and 1 base from J, with 4 bases between. This CDR3 has 14 residues. Germline CDR1 is SGHTA and CDR2 is FQGNSA.

The V and J genes are TRBV14 and TRBJ2-1; D is ambiguous. With 2 bases removed from V and 11 bases from J, the gap between germline ends came to 19 bases. This CDR3 is 15 amino acids long. The germline V gene encodes CDR1 SGHDN and CDR2 FVKESK. The CDR3 sequence is CASSQLIPPLGKQFF. DNA of the CDR3: TGTGCCAGCAGCCAACTAATCCCCCCCCTTGGGAAGCAGTTCTTC.

The chain has TRBV10-3 and TRBJ2-7; D might be TRBD1 (6 bases). Germline V CDR1 and CDR2: ENHRY, SYGVKD. V gave up 10 bases and J gave up 0 bases, with 10 bases separating them. The CDR3 is made up of 12 amino acids. The CDR3 reads CATGDNSYEQYF. The CDR3 DNA reads TGTGCCACAGGGGACAACTCCTACGAGCAGTACTTC.

The chain has TRBV5-1 and TRBJ1-2, with D possibly being TRBD1 (5 bases). CDR3 length: 13 amino acids. The V gene lost 6 bases and the J gene lost 3 bases, with 12 bases spanning the gap. CDR1 and CDR2 (germline): SGHRS, YFSETQ. The CDR3 nucleotides read TGCGCCAGCACTAGCCAGGGAGACTATGGCTACACCTTC. Translating it yields CASTSQGDYGYTF. The full variable domain, with the rest looked up from reference TRBV5-1 and TRBJ1-2, is KAGVTQTPRYLIKTRGQQVTLSCSPISGHRSVSWYQQTPGQGLQFLFEYFSETQRNKGNFPGRFSGRQFSNSRSEMNVSTLELGDSALYLCASTSQGDYGYTFGSGTRLTVV.

The rearrangement uses TRBV11-3 and TRBJ1-1; D is ambiguous. This CDR3 region has 13 residues. Germline CDR1 reads SGHNT; CDR2 reads YENEEA. The V gene lost 5 bases and the J gene lost 3 bases, with 10 bases spanning the gap. The CDR3 sequence: CASSGVMDTEAFF. CDR3 DNA sequence: TGTGCCAGCAGCGGGGTGATGGACACTGAAGCTTTCTTT.

V gene TRBV3-1 (or the pseudogene TRBV3-2) combines with J gene TRBJ2-4, with 9 bases aligning to TRBD2. The CDR3 loop spans 13 amino acids. From germline, CDR1 is LGHDT and CDR2 YNNKEL (reference sequence). The junction had 4 bases not matched to a gene; V was cut back by 2 bases and J by 11 bases. The CDR3 reads CASSQLAGTLQYF. The CDR3 region has the DNA TGTGCCAGCAGCCAACTAGCGGGAACTCTTCAGTACTTC.

V usage is TRBV30 and J usage is TRBJ2-5; a weak D match, TRBD2 (5 bases). CDR3 size: 12 residues. CDR1 and CDR2 (germline): GTSNPN, SVGIG (reference sequence). V gave up 3 bases and J gave up 5 bases, with 10 bases separating them. The CDR3 DNA sequence: TGTGCCTGGAGGGAGGTGATGGAGACCCAGTACTTC. It specifies CAWREVMETQYF.

In DNA form, the CDR3 reads TGCGCCAGCAGCCAAGCTACGGGATCCACAGATACGCAGTATTTT. Translation gives CASSQATGSTDTQYF. This chain links TRBV4-3 with TRBJ2-3, with D perhaps matching TRBD2 (5 bases). V was clipped by 1 base and J by 2 bases, with 10 bases between them. This CDR3 is built from 15 residues. Per the germline V gene, CDR1 is LGHNA and CDR2 is YSLEER.

To note about this clone: Other DNA sequences in the same sample also yield this CDR3. The DNA for the CDR3 is TGTGCCTGGAACGAGCAGTACTTC. This codes for CAWNEQYF. The chain couples TRBV30 to TRBJ2-7, with D unresolved. Trimming shortened V by 4 bases and J by 5 bases, and 0 bases separated the two germline ends. Germline CDR1 is GTSNPN and CDR2 is SVGIG (reference sequence). There are 8 residues in the CDR3. Filled out from reference TRBV30 and TRBJ2-7, the complete variable domain reads SQTIHQWPATLVQPVGSPLSLECTVEGTSNPNLYWYRQAAGRGLQLLFYSVGIGQISSEVPQNLSASRPQDRQFILSSKKLLLSDSGFYLCAWNEQYFGPGTRLTVT.

The chain recombines TRBV19 with TRBJ1-2, with 9 bases identical to TRBD1. V shed 6 bases, J shed 0 bases, and the junction held 2 bases outside the gene matches. Germline V gene lookup returns CDR1 LNHDA and CDR2 SQIVND (reference sequence). This CDR3 is 14 amino acids long. The CDR3 reads CASRRTGANYGYTF. CDR3 sequence (DNA): TGTGCCAGTAGAAGGACAGGGGCTAACTATGGCTACACCTTC.

The chain links TRBV6-2 or TRBV6-3 to TRBJ2-7; D not certain. V shed 4 bases and J shed 3 bases, with 10 bases lying between them. Germline CDR1 reads MNHEY; CDR2 reads SVGEGT. This CDR3 has 13 amino acids. CDR3 sequence (DNA): TGTGCCAGCAGTTTAAAGACAAACTACGAGCAGTACTTC. Amino acid sequence: CASSLKTNYEQYF.

This chain joins TRBV6-2 or TRBV6-3 and TRBJ1-1; a possible D gene is TRBD1 (5 bases). Germline V gives CDR1 MNHEY, CDR2 SVGEGT. The CDR3 is 16 residues long. Trimming stripped 5 bases from V and 0 bases from J, with 16 bases between. The CDR3 loop reads CASSLNTGTVNTEAFF. The DNA of the CDR3 is TGTGCCAGCAGTCTAAATACCGGGACCGTGAACACTGAAGCTTTCTTT.

The CDR3 nucleotides are TGTGCCAGCAGTTCTCGGAAGGGGCCCAAAGTGGCCGTATTTAATTCACCCCTCCACTTT. Protein product: CASSSRKGPKVAVFNSPLHF. The chain carries TRBV27 and TRBJ1-6, with D maybe TRBD1 (5 bases). The CDR3 extends over 20 amino acids. V was pared by 4 bases and J by 6 bases, with 28 bases between. CDR1 is MNHEY, CDR2 SMNVEV, per germline (reference sequence).

The chain links TRBV2 to TRBJ2-2, with TRBD2 matching over 11 bases. Trimming at V came to 6 bases and at J to 4 bases, leaving 7 bases not matched to a gene. The CDR3 has 16 residues. Germline V gives CDR1 SNHLY, CDR2 FYNNEI. CDR3 residues: CASRATSGSFTGELFF. The CDR3 DNA reads TGTGCCAGCAGGGCTACTAGCGGGAGTTTCACCGGGGAGCTGTTTTTT.

This clone was counted once. The rearrangement joins TRBV6-5 to TRBJ1-4, with 11 bases lining up with TRBD1. The germline CDR1 and CDR2 sequences are MNHEY and SVGAGI. With 8 bases clipped from V and 8 bases from J, the junction kept 7 bases outside the gene matches. This CDR3 is built from 14 residues. This CDR3 reads CASPSDRGREKLFF. CDR3 in DNA: TGTGCCAGCCCCTCGGACAGGGGGCGAGAAAAACTGTTTTTT.

The chain joins TRBV7-9 to TRBJ2-1; 7 nucleotides align to TRBD2. Germline CDR1 SEHNR, CDR2 FQNEAQ (reference sequence). This CDR3 is 14 amino acids long. J lost 4 bases, V lost 11 bases, and 11 bases had no gene match. CDR3 DNA sequence: TGTGCCGTCCCTGATAGTAGCGGGTACAATGAGCAGTTCTTC. This codes for CAVPDSSGYNEQFF.

This chain links TRBV2 with TRBJ2-2; D gene uncertain. This CDR3 is built from 16 residues. Trimming removed 4 bases from V and 2 bases from J, with 14 bases in between. The germline CDR1 and CDR2 sequences are SNHLY and FYNNEI. The CDR3 coding sequence is TGTGCCAGCAGTGCTACCGTGAGGAGTAACACCGGGGAGCTGTTTTTT. Translation gives CASSATVRSNTGELFF.

This clone has a handful of counts. As DNA, the CDR3 is TGCAGCGTCTGGGGGGCCCATAGCTCCTACGAGCAGTACTTC. It yields the protein CSVWGAHSSYEQYF. This chain connects TRBV29-1 to TRBJ2-7; D possibly uses TRBD1 or TRBD2 (6 bases each). The CDR3 is 14 amino acids. The germline V gene encodes CDR1 SQVTM and CDR2 ANQGSEA. V lost 6 bases to trimming and J lost 0 bases, with 15 bases between them.

The chain recombines TRBV6-5 with TRBJ2-7; TRBD1 matches 8 bases. V lost 5 bases to trimming and J lost 0 bases; unmatched junction nucleotides: 6. The V gene's germline CDR1 is MNHEY and CDR2 SVGAGI. The CDR3 consists of 15 residues. The CDR3 nucleotides are TGTGCCAGCAGTACGGGACAGGCGACCTCCTACGAGCAGTACTTC. Translation: CASSTGQATSYEQYF.

The CDR3 is CAWSTTHYGGELFF. As DNA, the CDR3 is TGTGCCTGGAGTACAACCCACTATGGCGGGGAGCTGTTTTTT. The chain links TRBV30 to TRBJ2-2; unclear D gene. Germline V gene sequence: CDR1 GTSNPN, CDR2 SVGIG (reference sequence). V dropped 2 bases and J dropped 7 bases, with 14 bases sitting between them. The length of the CDR3 is 14 residues.